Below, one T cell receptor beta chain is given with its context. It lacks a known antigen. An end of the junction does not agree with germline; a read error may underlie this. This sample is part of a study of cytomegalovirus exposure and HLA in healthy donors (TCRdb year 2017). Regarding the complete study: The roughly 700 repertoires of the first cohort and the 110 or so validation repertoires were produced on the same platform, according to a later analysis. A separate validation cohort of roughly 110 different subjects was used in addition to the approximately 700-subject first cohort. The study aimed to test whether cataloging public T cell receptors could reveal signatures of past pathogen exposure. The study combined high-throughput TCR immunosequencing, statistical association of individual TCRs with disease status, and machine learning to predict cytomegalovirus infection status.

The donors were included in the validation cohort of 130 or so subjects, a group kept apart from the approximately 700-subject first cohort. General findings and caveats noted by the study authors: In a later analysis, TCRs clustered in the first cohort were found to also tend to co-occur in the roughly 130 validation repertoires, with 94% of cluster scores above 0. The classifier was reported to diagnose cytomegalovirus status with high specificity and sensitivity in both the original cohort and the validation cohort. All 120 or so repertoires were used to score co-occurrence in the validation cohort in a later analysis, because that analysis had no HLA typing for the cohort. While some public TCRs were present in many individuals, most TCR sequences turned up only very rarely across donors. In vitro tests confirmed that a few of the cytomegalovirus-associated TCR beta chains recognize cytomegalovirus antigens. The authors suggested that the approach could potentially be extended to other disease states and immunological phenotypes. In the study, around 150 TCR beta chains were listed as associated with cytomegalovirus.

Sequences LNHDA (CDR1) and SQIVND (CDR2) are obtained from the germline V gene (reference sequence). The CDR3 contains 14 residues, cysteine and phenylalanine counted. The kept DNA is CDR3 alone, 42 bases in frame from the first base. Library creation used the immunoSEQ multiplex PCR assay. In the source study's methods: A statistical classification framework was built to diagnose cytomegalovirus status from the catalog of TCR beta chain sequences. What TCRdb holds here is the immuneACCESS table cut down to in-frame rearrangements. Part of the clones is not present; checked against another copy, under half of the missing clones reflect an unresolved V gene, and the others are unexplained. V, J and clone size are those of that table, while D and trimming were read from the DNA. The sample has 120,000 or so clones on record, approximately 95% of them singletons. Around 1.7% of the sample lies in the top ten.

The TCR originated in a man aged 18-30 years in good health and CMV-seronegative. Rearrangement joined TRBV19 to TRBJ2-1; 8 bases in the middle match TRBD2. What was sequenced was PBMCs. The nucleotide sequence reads TGTGCCAGCAGTAGCGGGGCCGGAGCGGGCGAGCAGTTCTTC. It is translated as CASSSGAGAGEQFF.